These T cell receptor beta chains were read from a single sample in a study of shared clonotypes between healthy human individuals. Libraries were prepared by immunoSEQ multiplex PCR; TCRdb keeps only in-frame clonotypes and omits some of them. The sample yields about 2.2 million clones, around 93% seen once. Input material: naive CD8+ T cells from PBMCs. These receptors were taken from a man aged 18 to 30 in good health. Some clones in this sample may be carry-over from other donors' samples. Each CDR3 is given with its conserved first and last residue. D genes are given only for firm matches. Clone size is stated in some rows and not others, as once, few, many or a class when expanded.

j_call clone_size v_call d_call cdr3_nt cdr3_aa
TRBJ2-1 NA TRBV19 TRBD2 TGTGCCAGTAGTCTTTATCGGGCTAGCGGGAGTTTTGCCTACAATGAGCAGTTCTTC CASSLYRASGSFAYNEQFF
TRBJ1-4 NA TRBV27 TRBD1 TGTGCCAGCAGTCCGGCTCGGCAGGGGGCTAATGAAAAACTGTTTTTT CASSPARQGANEKLFF
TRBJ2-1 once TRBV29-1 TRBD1 TGCAGCGTCGACACCGGGACAGGGCAGTTCTTC CSVDTGTGQFF
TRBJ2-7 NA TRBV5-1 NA TGCGCCAGCAGCTTGACGGCGGAGGACTACTCCTACGAGCAGTACTTC CASSLTAEDYSYEQYF
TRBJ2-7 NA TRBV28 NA TGTGCCAGCAGTTACAGGGCTGAGGAGCCCTCCTACGAGCAGTACTTC CASSYRAEEPSYEQYF
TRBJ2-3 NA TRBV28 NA TGTGCCAGCAGCCGCCCCCAGACAGGCTGGAGTCGCACAGATACGCAGTATTTT CASSRPQTGWSRTDTQYF
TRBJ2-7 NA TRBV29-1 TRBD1 TGCAGCGTTGAGAGGGGACAGGGTCCCTCCGAGCAGTACTTC CSVERGQGPSEQYF
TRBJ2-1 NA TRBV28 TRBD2 TGTGCCAGCAGTTTGCGGACTAGCGGGACCTACAATGAGCAGTTCTTC CASSLRTSGTYNEQFF
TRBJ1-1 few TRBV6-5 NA TGTGCCAGCAGTCCCTGGGGAGGGCAAAACACTGAAGCTTTCTTT CASSPWGGQNTEAFF
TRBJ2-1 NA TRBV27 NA TGTGCCAGCAGCTCGGAGGGTGAGCAGTTCTTC CASSSEGEQFF
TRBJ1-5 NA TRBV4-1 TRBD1 TGCGCCAGCAGCCCCAGGACAGGGGGCCCCTATAGCAATCAGCCCCAGCATTTT CASSPRTGGPYSNQPQHF
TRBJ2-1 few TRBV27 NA TGTGCCAGCAGTGAGCGGGTCCGCTCCTACAATGAGCAGTTCTTC CASSERVRSYNEQFF
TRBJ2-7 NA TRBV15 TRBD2 TGTGCCACCAGCAGAGATCGGGGCGGGAGATACGAGCAGTACTTC CATSRDRGGRYEQYF
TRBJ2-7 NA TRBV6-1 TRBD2 TGTGCCAGCAGTGTCAAGCGGGGATACGAGCAGTACTTC CASSVKRGYEQYF
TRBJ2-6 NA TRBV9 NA TGTGCCAGCAGCGACGACACGGGGGTGTCTGGGGCCAACGTCCTGACTTTC CASSDDTGVSGANVLTF
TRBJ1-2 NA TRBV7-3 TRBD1 TGTGCCAGCAGCTGGATCGGGACAGCATATGGCTACACCTTC CASSWIGTAYGYTF
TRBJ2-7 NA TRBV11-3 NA TGTGCCAGCAGCCTAAGTCCCGGGGAGCAGTACTTC CASSLSPGEQYF
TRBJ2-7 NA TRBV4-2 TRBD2 TGTGCCAGCAGCCAAGAAACGGGGGGGCAGGGTGGCGAGCAGTACTTC CASSQETGGQGGEQYF
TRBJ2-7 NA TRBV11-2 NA TGTGCCAGCAGGGCTCGGGGAAGCTCCTACGAGCAGTACTTC CASRARGSSYEQYF
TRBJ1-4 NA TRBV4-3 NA TGCGCCAGCAGCCAAGATGGGGGTGATAATGAAAAACTGTTTTTT CASSQDGGDNEKLFF
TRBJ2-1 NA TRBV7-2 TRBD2 TGTGCCAGCAGCTTAGCGAGGACTAGCGGGAATGAGCAGTTCTTC CASSLARTSGNEQFF
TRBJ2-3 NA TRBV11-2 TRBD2 TGTGCCAGCAGCTCTAGCGGGAGAATCACAGATACGCAGTATTTT CASSSSGRITDTQYF
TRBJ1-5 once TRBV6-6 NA TGTGCCAGCAGTTACAACAGTCTGAACAATCAGCCCCAGCATTTT CASSYNSLNNQPQHF
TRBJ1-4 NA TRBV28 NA TGTGCCAGCAGCCCCTGGGCAGGGCGTGAAAAACTGTTTTTT CASSPWAGREKLFF
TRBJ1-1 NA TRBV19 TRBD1 TGTGCCAGTAGTATTTCGCGGACAGGTCACACTGAAGCTTTCTTT CASSISRTGHTEAFF
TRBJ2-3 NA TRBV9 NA TGTGCCAGCAACCCTGCGGGTAGCAGCACAGATACGCAGTATTTT CASNPAGSSTDTQYF
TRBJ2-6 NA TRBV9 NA TGTGCCAGCAGCCCCCAAGTGACGGTAACGACGAGCTCTGGGGCCAACGTCCTGACTTTC CASSPQVTVTTSSGANVLTF
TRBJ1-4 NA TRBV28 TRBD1 TGTGCCAGCAGTTTCCATGCCGGACAGGCGATTAATGAAAAACTGTTTTTT CASSFHAGQAINEKLFF
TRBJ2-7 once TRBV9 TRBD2 TGTGCCAGCAGCCGTCTAGCGGGATTCTACGAGCAGTACTTC CASSRLAGFYEQYF
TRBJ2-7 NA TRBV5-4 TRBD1 TGTGCCAGCAGCACCGGGACAGTGAGCTCCTACGAGCAGTACTTC CASSTGTVSSYEQYF
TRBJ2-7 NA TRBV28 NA TGTGCCAGCAGTTTAATGCCAGGGTTCTACGAGCAGTACTTC CASSLMPGFYEQYF
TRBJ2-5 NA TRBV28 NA TGTGCCAGCAGGGCTACAGGACGTGGTGAGACCCAGTACTTC CASRATGRGETQYF
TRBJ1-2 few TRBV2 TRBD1 TGTGCCAGCAGGGGGACAGCACTCTATGGCTACACCTTC CASRGTALYGYTF
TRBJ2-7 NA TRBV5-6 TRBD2 TGTGCCAGCAGCTTGGGACTAGCGGGAGGAGGGGCCTACGAGCAGTACTTC CASSLGLAGGGAYEQYF
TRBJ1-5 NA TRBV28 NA TGTGCCAGCAGTCCCGGATACGGGACGTCCGCTAGCAATCAGCCCCAGCATTTT CASSPGYGTSASNQPQHF
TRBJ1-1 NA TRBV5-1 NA TGCGCCAGCAGCTTGGGAATATCCCCCGTGGGCACTGAAGCTTTCTTT CASSLGISPVGTEAFF
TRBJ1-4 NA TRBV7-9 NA TGTGCCAGCAGCTCGGGGACGCCAACTAATGAAAAACTGTTTTTT CASSSGTPTNEKLFF
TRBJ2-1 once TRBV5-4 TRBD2 TGTGCCAGCAGTCAGCTAGCGGAGGTCTACAATGAGCAGTTCTTC CASSQLAEVYNEQFF
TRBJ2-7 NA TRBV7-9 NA TGTGCCAGCAGCTCACAAGCTCAGGGTGGGCCCTACGAGCAGTACTTC CASSSQAQGGPYEQYF
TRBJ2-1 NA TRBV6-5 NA TGTGCCAGCGGTCGGACGGAGTACAATGAGCAGTTCTTC CASGRTEYNEQFF
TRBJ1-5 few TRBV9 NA TGTGCCAGCAGCTCAAAGCCGGGTCATCAGCCCCAGCATTTT CASSSKPGHQPQHF